Sequencing of this T cell receptor beta chain was carried out in a study of T cell repertoires in cytomegalovirus infection. About the research overall: Carrying CMV and the relevant HLA type showed in public TCR beta signatures. Findings and limits, study-wide: What dominated the ex vivo response were HLA-C-restricted CMV-specific TCR beta clonotypes. Cumulative public TCR beta family frequency identified carriers of CMV plus the relevant HLA.

This CDR3 is 15 amino acids long. V shed 6 bases and J shed 5 bases, with 16 bases lying between them. The V gene's germline CDR1 is SEHNR and CDR2 FQNEAQ (reference sequence). This clonotype appeared many times. Antigen: not known. TCRdb fed the reads into MiXCR, producing one record per CDR3 protein. There are over 300,000 distinct CDR3 sequences in the sample; 8% to 9.5% occur only once, and over 3.5% lies in the top ten. The rearrangement uses TRBV7-9 and TRBJ1-4, with D perhaps TRBD1 (5 bases). Sequencing was carried out using PBMCs. The receptor comes from a human donor in good health (CMV status not recorded). Some clones in this sample may be carry-over from other donors' samples. In nucleotides, the CDR3 is TGTGCCAGCAGAACGACCATGGGACGAAATGAAAAACTGTTTTTT. Amino acids: CASRTTMGRNEKLFF.